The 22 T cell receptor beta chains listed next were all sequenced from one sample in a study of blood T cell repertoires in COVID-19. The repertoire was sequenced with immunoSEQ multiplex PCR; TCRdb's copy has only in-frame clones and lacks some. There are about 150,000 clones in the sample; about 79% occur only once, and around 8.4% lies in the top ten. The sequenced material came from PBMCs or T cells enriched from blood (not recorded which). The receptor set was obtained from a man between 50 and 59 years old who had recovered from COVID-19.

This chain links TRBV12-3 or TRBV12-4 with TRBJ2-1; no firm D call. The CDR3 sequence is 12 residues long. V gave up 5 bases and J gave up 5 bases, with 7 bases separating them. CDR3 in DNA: TGTGCCAGCAGTACCGAGAACAATGAGCAGTTCTTC. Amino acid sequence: CASSTENNEQFF.

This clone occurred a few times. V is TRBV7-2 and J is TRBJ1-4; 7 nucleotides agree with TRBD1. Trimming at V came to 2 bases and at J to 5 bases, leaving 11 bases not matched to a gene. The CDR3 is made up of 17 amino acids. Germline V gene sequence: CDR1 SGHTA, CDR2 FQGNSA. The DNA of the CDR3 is TGTGCCAGCAGCTTATCGATAGACAGGGCTCGAAATGAAAAACTGTTTTTT. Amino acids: CASSLSIDRARNEKLFF.

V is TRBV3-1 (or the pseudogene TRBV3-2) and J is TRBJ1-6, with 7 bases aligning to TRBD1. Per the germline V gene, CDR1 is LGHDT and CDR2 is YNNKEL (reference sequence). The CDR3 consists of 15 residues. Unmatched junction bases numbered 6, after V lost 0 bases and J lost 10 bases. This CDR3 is CASSQDGGGDSPLHF. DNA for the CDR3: TGTGCCAGCAGCCAAGATGGAGGGGGCGACTCACCCCTCCACTTT.

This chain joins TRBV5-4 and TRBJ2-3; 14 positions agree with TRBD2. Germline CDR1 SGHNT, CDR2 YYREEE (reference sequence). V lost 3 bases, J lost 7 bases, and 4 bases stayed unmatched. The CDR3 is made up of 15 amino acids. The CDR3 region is CASSSGLAGGYTQYF. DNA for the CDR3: TGTGCCAGCAGCTCTGGACTAGCGGGGGGCTATACGCAGTATTTT.

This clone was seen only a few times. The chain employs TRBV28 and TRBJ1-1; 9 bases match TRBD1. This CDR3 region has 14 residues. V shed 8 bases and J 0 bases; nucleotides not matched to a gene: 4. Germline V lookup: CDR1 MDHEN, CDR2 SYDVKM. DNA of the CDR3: TGTGCCAGCCTTCGACAGGGGGTGAACACTGAAGCTTTCTTT. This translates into CASLRQGVNTEAFF.

CDR3 residues: CASSSHKQGGNTEAFF. Here the CDR3 DNA reads TGTGCCAGCAGCTCACACAAACAGGGGGGAAACACTGAAGCTTTCTTT. The chain couples TRBV5-4 to TRBJ1-1; 8 positions agree with TRBD1. With V trimmed by 3 bases and J by 2 bases, 9 bases remained unmatched. Germline values: CDR1 SGHNT, CDR2 YYREEE (reference sequence). The CDR3 is 16 amino acids.

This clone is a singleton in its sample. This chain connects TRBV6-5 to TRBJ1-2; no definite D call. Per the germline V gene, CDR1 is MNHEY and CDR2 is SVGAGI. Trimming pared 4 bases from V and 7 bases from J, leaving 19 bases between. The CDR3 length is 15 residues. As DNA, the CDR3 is TGTGCCAGCAGTTCAATCTTAGGAGGTAATCTTGGCTACACCTTC. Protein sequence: CASSSILGGNLGYTF.

CDR3 in DNA: TGTGCCAGCAGTTCCCCAGGCTATGGCTACACCTTC. Translation gives CASSSPGYGYTF. The V call is TRBV28, the J call TRBJ1-2; D is unresolved. The CDR3 sequence is 12 residues long. Between the trimmed V and J ends, which lost 4 bases and 4 bases, there was a span of 7 bases. Looked up from germline, CDR1 is MDHEN and CDR2 is SYDVKM.

The CDR3 DNA reads as TGTGCCAGCAGCTCCCGGGACAGGGGTTTCACTGGAAACACCATATATTTT. Amino acid sequence: CASSSRDRGFTGNTIYF. The V gene is TRBV5-4, the J gene TRBJ1-3; 10 bases match TRBD1. Germline-derived CDR1 and CDR2 are SGHNT and YYREEE (reference sequence). This CDR3 comprises 17 residues. V trimming: 3 bases; J trimming: 2 bases; junction bases outside the gene matches: 8.

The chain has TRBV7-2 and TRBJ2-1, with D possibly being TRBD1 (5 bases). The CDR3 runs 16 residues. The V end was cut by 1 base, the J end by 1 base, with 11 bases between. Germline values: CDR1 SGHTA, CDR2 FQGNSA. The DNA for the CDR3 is TGTGCCAGCAGCTTAGGTGAAGGGGTATCCTACAATGAGCAGTTCTTC. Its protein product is CASSLGEGVSYNEQFF.

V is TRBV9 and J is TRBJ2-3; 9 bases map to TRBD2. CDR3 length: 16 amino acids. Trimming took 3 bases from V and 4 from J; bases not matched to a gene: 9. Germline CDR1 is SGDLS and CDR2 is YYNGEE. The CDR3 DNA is TGTGCCAGCAGCGGAACCGGGACTAGCATGGCAGATACGCAGTATTTT. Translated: CASSGTGTSMADTQYF. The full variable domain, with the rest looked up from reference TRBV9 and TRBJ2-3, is DSGVTQTPKHLITATGQRVTLRCSPRSGDLSVYWYQQSLDQGLQFLIQYYNGEERAKGNILERFSAQQFPDLHSELNLSSLELGDSALYFCASSGTGTSMADTQYFGPGTRLTVL.

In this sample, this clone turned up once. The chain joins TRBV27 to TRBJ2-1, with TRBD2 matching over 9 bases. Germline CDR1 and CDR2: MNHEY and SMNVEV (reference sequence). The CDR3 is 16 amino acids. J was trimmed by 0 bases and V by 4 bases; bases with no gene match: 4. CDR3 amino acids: CASSSPSGVSYNEQFF. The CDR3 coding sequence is TGTGCCAGCAGTTCCCCTAGCGGGGTCTCCTACAATGAGCAGTTCTTC.

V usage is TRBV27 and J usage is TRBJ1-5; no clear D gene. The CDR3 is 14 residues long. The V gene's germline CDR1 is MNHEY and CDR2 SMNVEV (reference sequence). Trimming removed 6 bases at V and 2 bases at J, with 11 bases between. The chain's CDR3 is CASSQRWGNQPQHF. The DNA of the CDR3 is TGTGCCAGCAGCCAGAGGTGGGGCAATCAGCCCCAGCATTTT.

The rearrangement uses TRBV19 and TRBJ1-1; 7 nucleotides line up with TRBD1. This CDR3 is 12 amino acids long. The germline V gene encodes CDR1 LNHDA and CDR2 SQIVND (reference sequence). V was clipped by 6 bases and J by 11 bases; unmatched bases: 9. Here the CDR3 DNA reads TGTGCCAGTAGCTACAAGACAGGGCTGGCTTTCTTT. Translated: CASSYKTGLAFF.

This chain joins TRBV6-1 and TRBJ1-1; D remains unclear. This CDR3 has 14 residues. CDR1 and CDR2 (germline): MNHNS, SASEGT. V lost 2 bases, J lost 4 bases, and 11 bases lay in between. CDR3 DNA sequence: TGTGCCAGCAGTGAACAGAGGGATTCCACTGAAGCTTTCTTT. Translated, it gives CASSEQRDSTEAFF.

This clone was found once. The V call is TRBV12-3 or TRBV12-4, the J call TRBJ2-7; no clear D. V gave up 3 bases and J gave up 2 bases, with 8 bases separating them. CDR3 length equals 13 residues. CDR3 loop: CASSLGRTYEQYF. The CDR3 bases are TGTGCCAGCAGTTTGGGCAGGACCTACGAGCAGTACTTC.

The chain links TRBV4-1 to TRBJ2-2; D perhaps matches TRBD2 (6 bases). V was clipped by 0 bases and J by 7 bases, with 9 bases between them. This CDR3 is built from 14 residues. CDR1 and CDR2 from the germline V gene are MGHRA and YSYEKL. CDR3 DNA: TGCGCCAGCAGCCAAGAGCGGGGTGGCGGGGAGCTGTTTTTT. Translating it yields CASSQERGGGELFF.

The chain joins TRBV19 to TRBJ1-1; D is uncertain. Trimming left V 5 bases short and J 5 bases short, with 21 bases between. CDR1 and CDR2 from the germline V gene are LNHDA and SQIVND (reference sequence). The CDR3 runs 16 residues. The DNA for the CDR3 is TGTGCCAGTAGTGCCATACAGTTGGGGAGAGGGACTGAAGCTTTCTTT. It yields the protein CASSAIQLGRGTEAFF. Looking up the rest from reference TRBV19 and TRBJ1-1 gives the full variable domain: DGGITQSPKYLFRKEGQNVTLSCEQNLNHDAMYWYRQDPGQGLRLIYYSQIVNDFQKGDIAEGYSVSREKKESFPLTVTSAQKNPTAFYLCASSAIQLGRGTEAFFGQGTRLTVV.

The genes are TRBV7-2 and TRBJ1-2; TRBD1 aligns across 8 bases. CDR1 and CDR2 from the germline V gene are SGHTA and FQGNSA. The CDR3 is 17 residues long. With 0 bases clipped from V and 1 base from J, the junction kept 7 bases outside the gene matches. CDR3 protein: CASSLARGQAFNYGYTF. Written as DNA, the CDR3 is TGTGCCAGCAGCTTAGCAAGGGGACAGGCGTTTAACTATGGCTACACCTTC.

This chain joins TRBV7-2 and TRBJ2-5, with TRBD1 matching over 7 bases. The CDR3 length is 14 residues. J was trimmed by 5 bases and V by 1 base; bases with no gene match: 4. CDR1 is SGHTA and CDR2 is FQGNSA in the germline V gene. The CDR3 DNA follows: TGTGCCAGCAGCTTAGAGCCCAGGGGGGAGACCCAGTACTTC. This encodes CASSLEPRGETQYF.

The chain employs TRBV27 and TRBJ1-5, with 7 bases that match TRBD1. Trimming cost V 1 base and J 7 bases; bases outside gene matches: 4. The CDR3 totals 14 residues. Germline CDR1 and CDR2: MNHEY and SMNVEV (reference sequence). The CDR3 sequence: CASSLLGGGQPQHF. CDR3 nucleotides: TGTGCCAGCAGTTTATTAGGGGGCGGACAGCCCCAGCATTTT.

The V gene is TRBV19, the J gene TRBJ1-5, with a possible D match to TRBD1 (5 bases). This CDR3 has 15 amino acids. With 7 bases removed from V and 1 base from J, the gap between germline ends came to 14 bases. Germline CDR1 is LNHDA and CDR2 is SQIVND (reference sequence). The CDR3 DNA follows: TGTGCCAGTATAGAAATCACAGGAAGCAATCAGCCCCAGCATTTT. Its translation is CASIEITGSNQPQHF.